Listed below are T cell receptor beta chains from one sample, sequenced in a study of control samples from healthy donors and cancer patients. Profiling relied on immunoSEQ multiplex PCR, and the TCRdb table lists in-frame clones only, not all of them. The repertoire holds 60,000 to 100,000 clones, with about 89% as singletons. What was sequenced was blood. These receptors were taken from a man in his forties or fifties in good health. Both conserved end residues are part of each CDR3. D genes are given only for firm matches. For some rows the clone size is stated as once, few or many, or as a class when expanded; others skip it.

D	V	J	size	DNA	CDR3
TRBD2	TRBV29-1	TRBJ2-1	NA	TGCAGCGTTGACCGGGCTAGCGGGGGCAATGAGCAGTTCTTC	CSVDRASGGNEQFF
NA	TRBV27	TRBJ2-1	NA	TGTGCCAGCAAGGTCGGGCCGGCGAACAATGAGCAGTTCTTC	CASKVGPANNEQFF
NA	TRBV5-6	TRBJ2-7	NA	TGTGCCAGCAGCCCGGTCGGGGGCGGGGGCCGCCACGAGCAGTACTTC	CASSPVGGGGRHEQYF
NA	TRBV30	TRBJ1-2	NA	TGTGCCTGGAGTCCGGCTAACTATGGCTACACCTTC	CAWSPANYGYTF
NA	TRBV19	TRBJ1-5	once	TGTGCCAGTACGGCACCAACCTTCAATCAGCCCCAGCATTTT	CASTAPTFNQPQHF
NA	TRBV9	TRBJ1-2	NA	TGTGCCAGCAACATGTGGGGCTATGGCTACACCTTC	CASNMWGYGYTF
TRBD1	TRBV4-2	TRBJ1-2	NA	TGTGCCAGCAGCCAAACCGTCATCCCGATAGGGGGCGTGGGTGGCTACACCTTC	CASSQTVIPIGGVGGYTF
NA	TRBV19	TRBJ1-1	once	TGTGCCAGTAGTATAGAACAGGGCCCGGCGAACACTGAAGCTTTCTTT	CASSIEQGPANTEAFF
NA	TRBV10-3	TRBJ1-5	few	TGTGCCACCGAGGACCGGTATAGCAATCAGCCCCAGCATTTT	CATEDRYSNQPQHF
TRBD1	TRBV2	TRBJ1-3	NA	TGTGCCAGCAGGGGACAGGGTTATCCTGGAAACACCATATATTTT	CASRGQGYPGNTIYF
TRBD2	TRBV7-9	TRBJ2-1	NA	TGTGCCAGCAGCCAATCTAGCGGGGGTTTTGATGAGCAGTTCTTC	CASSQSSGGFDEQFF
NA	TRBV24-1	TRBJ1-5	NA	TGTGCCACCAGTGAACTCGGATCAATCCTAGGTCAGCCCCAGCATTTT	CATSELGSILGQPQHF
NA	TRBV4-3	TRBJ1-5	NA	TGCGCCAGCAGCCAAGAACAGTCCAATCAGCCCCAGCATTTT	CASSQEQSNQPQHF
TRBD1	TRBV13	TRBJ2-7	NA	TGTGCCAGCAGCCGGACAGGGAACGAGCAGTACTTC	CASSRTGNEQYF
NA	TRBV18	TRBJ1-1	NA	TGTGCCAGCTCACCCCGAGCTGACACTGAAGCTTTCTTT	CASSPRADTEAFF
NA	TRBV5-6	TRBJ2-3	NA	TGTGCCAGCAGCTTGGGCCCGGGTAGCACAGATACGCAGTATTTT	CASSLGPGSTDTQYF
NA	TRBV7-8	TRBJ1-6	NA	TGCGCCAGCAGCACCCAGGGCCAGGGGAATTCACCCCTCCACTTT	CASSTQGQGNSPLHF
TRBD2	TRBV5-1	TRBJ2-7	NA	TGCGCCAGCAGCGTAGGGACTAGTTCCCACGAGCAGTACTTC	CASSVGTSSHEQYF
TRBD2	TRBV7-8	TRBJ2-5	NA	TGTGCCAGCAGCCAAATCGGTAGCGGGGGATTAGAGACCCAGTACTTC	CASSQIGSGGLETQYF
NA	TRBV2	TRBJ1-2	NA	TGTGCCAGCAGTGACCAGGGACTGGACTATGGCTACACCTTC	CASSDQGLDYGYTF
NA	TRBV4-1	TRBJ2-2	NA	TGCGCCAGATCCGGGACACAGAGGCCCGGGGAGCTGTTTTTT	CARSGTQRPGELFF
TRBD2	TRBV3-1/TRBV3-2	TRBJ2-5	NA	TGTGCCAGCAGCCAAAATATTCTAGCGGGGGGAGGGGAGACCCAGTACTTC	CASSQNILAGGGETQYF
TRBD1	TRBV12-5	TRBJ1-5	NA	TGTGCTAGTGGTTTGGTAGCCGGGAAGTTTGTCGGGACAGGGCCTTTGTATAGCAATCAGCCCCAGCATTTT	CASGLVAGKFVGTGPLYSNQPQHF
NA	TRBV4-1	TRBJ2-5	NA	TGCGCCAGCAGCCAAGATCCCAGGGGGGGCCGGGAGACCCAGTACTTC	CASSQDPRGGRETQYF
NA	TRBV6-4	TRBJ1-1	NA	TGTGCCAGCAGTGAGTATAGGGGTATTGAAGCTTTCTTT	CASSEYRGIEAFF
NA	TRBV24-1	TRBJ2-7	NA	TGTGCCACCAGGGGGGCAGGGTCCTACGAGCAGTACTTC	CATRGAGSYEQYF
NA	TRBV11-2	TRBJ1-5	NA	TGTGCCAGCAGCCCGGGCCTTCTCCATCAGCCCCAGCATTTT	CASSPGLLHQPQHF
TRBD1	TRBV18	TRBJ2-7	few	TGTGCCAGCTCACCGCCCGGGACAGCAAACGAGCAGTACTTC	CASSPPGTANEQYF
NA	TRBV18	TRBJ2-7	NA	TGTGCCAGCTCAATGAGCAAGGGGGAAGTTTCCGAGCAGTACTTC	CASSMSKGEVSEQYF
TRBD2	TRBV12-3/TRBV12-4	TRBJ2-1	NA	TGTGCCAGCAGCCTCTTGCGGGGGGGCGGGCAGTTCTTC	CASSLLRGGGQFF
NA	TRBV6-1	TRBJ2-1	NA	TGTGCCAGCAGTGAATCCGGGGGTTACAATGAGCAGTTCTTC	CASSESGGYNEQFF
TRBD1	TRBV10-3	TRBJ1-1	few	TGTGCCATCAGTGTCGGACAGGGGGCGGGTTACACTGAAGCTTTCTTT	CAISVGQGAGYTEAFF
NA	TRBV16	TRBJ2-2	NA	TGTGCCAGCAGCCCGGCGGGCACCGGGGAGCTGTTTTTT	CASSPAGTGELFF
TRBD1	TRBV9	TRBJ2-2	few	TGTGCCAGCAGCACCCGACAGGGTGGAGAGCTGTTTTTT	CASSTRQGGELFF
NA	TRBV5-1	TRBJ2-5	few	TGCGCCAGCAGCTTCTCAGGGGAGGAGACCCAGTACTTC	CASSFSGEETQYF
NA	TRBV15	TRBJ1-5	NA	TGTGCCACCAGCAGAGGGGGGCCGGTCAGCAATCAGCCCCAGCATTTT	CATSRGGPVSNQPQHF
NA	TRBV29-1	TRBJ2-2	NA	TGCAGCGTTCTTACCGGACCTGGGGGGACCGGGGAGCTGTTTTTT	CSVLTGPGGTGELFF
NA	TRBV6-5	TRBJ1-6	NA	TGTGCCAGCAGTTACTCTAAATTTGCCACTAATTCACCCCTCCACTTT	CASSYSKFATNSPLHF
TRBD1	TRBV10-2	TRBJ1-2	NA	TGCGCCAGCAGTGAGGACAGGGTGTTGCCCCAGGGTGACGTCTATGGCTACACCTTC	CASSEDRVLPQGDVYGYTF
TRBD2	TRBV27	TRBJ2-3	NA	TGTGCCAGCAGTCTTACCCGGACTAGCGGGGGGGCCATAGCTCCAGATACGCAGTATTTT	CASSLTRTSGGAIAPDTQYF